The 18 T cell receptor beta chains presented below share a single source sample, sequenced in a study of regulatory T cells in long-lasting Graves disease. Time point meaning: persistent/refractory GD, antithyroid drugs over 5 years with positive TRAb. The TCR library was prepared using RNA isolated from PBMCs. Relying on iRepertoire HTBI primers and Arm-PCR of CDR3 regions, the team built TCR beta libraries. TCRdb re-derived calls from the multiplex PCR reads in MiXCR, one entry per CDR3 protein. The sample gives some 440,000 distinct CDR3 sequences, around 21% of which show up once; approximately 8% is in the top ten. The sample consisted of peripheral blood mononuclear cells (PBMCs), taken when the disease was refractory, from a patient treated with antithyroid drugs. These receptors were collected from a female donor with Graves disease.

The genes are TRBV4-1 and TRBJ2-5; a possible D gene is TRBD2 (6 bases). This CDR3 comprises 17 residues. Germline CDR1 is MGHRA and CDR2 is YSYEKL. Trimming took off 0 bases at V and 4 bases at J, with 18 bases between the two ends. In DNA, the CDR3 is TGCGCCAGCAGCCAAGATAGGCCGGGGACTGTCGGAGAGACCCAGTACTTC. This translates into CASSQDRPGTVGETQYF.

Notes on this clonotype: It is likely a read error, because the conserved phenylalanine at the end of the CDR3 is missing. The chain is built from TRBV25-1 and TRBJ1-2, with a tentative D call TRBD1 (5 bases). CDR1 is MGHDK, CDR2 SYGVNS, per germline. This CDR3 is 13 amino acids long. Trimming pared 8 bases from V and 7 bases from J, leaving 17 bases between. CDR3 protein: CASLDGARGGYTL. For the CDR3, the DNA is TGTGCCAGCCTAGACGGTGCTAGGGGTGGCTACACCCTC.

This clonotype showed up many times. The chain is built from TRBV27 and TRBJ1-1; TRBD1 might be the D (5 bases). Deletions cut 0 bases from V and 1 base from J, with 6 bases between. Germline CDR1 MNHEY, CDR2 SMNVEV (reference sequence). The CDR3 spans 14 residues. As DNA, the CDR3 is TGTGCCAGCAGTTTATCGGACACGAACACTGAAGCTTTCTTT. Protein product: CASSLSDTNTEAFF.

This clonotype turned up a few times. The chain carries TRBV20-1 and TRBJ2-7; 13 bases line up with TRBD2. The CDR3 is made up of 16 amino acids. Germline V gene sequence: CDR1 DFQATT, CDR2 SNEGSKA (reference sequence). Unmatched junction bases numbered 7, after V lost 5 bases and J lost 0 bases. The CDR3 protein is CSAPGLAGDLSYEQYF. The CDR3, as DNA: TGCAGTGCTCCCGGACTAGCGGGAGACCTCTCCTACGAGCAGTACTTC.

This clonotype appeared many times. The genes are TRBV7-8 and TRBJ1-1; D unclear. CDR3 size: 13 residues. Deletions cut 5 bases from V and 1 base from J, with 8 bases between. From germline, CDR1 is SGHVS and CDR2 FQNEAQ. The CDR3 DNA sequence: TGTGCCAGCAGCCATCTAGCGAACACTGAAGCTTTCTTT. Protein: CASSHLANTEAFF.

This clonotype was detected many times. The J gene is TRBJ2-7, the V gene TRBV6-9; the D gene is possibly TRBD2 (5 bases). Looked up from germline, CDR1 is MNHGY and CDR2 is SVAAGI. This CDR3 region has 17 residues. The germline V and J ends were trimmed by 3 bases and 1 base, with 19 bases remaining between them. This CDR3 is CASSYGSFGLASYEQYF. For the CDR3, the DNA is TGTGCCAGCAGTTACGGGTCTTTTGGACTGGCGTCCTACGAGCAGTACTTC.

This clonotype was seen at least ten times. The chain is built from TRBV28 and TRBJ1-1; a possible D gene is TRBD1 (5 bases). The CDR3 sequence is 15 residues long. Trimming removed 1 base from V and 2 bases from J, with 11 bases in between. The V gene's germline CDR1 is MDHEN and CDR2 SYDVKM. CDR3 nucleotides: TGTGCCAGCAGTTTATTTGGGGGAAGAAACACTGAAGCTTTCTTT. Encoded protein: CASSLFGGRNTEAFF.

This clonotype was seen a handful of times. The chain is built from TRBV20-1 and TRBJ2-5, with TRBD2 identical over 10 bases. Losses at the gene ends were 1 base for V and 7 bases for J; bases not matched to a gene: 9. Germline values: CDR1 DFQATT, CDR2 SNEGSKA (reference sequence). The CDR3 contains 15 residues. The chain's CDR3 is CSARGGTSEGRTQYF. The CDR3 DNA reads TGCAGTGCTAGAGGCGGGACTAGCGAGGGACGGACCCAGTACTTC.

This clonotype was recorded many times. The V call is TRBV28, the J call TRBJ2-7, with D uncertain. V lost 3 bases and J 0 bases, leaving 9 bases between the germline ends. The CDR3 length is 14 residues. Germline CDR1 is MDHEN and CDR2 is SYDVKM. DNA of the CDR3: TGTGCCAGCAGTTTGTTTCAGAGCTCCTACGAGCAGTACTTC. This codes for CASSLFQSSYEQYF.

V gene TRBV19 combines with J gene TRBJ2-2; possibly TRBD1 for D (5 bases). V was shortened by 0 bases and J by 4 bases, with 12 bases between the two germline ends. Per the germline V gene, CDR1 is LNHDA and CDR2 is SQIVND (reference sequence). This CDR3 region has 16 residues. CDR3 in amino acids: CASSIDEQDPTGELFF. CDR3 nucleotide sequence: TGTGCCAGTAGTATAGATGAACAGGACCCCACCGGGGAGCTGTTTTTT.

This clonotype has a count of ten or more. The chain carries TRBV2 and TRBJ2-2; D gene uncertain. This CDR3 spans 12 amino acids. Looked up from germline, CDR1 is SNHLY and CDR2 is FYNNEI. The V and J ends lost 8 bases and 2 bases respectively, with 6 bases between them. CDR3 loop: CASLGNTGELFF. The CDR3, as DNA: TGTGCCAGCTTGGGTAACACCGGGGAGCTGTTTTTT.

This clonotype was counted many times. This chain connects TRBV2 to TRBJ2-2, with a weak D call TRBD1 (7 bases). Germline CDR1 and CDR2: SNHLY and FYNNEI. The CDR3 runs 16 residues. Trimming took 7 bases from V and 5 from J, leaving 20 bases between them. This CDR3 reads CASTGPRGRGTGELFF. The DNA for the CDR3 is TGTGCCAGCACTGGCCCAAGGGGGCGGGGTACCGGGGAGCTGTTTTTT.

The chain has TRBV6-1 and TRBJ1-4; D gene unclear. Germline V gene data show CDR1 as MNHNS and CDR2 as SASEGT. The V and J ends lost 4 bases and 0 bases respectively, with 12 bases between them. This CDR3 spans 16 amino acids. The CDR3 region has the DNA TGTGCCAGCAGTGGCCAGGAAACTGCAACTAATGAAAAACTGTTTTTT. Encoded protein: CASSGQETATNEKLFF.

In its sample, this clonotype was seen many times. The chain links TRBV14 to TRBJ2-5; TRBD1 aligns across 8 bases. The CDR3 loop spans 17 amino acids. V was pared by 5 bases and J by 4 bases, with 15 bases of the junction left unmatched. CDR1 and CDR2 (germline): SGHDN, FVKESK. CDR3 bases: TGTGCCAGCAGCTTTCCGGCCCGGGACAGGCATCGAGAGACCCAGTACTTC. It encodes CASSFPARDRHRETQYF.

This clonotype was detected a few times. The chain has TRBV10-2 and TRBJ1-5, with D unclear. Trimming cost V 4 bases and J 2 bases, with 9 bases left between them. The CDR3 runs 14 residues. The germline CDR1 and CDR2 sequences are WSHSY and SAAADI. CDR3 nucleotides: TGCGCCAGCAGTGTTGGGCAGCGCAATCAGCCCCAGCATTTT. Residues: CASSVGQRNQPQHF.

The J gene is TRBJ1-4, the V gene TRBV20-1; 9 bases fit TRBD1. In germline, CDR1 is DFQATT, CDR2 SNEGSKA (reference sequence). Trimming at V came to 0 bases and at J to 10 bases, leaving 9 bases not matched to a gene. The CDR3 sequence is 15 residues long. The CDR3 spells CSARDHRGLQGKLFF. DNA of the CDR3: TGCAGTGCTAGAGACCACAGGGGGCTTCAGGGAAAACTGTTTTTT.

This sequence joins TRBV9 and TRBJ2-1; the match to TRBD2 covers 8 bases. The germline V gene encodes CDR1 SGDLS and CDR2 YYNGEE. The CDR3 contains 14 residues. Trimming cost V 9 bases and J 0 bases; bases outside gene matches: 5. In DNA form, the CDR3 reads TGTGCCACCTCGGGGGGGGACTCCTACAATGAGCAGTTCTTC. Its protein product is CATSGGDSYNEQFF. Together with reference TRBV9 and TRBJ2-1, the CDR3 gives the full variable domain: DSGVTQTPKHLITATGQRVTLRCSPRSGDLSVYWYQQSLDQGLQFLIQYYNGEERAKGNILERFSAQQFPDLHSELNLSSLELGDSALYFCATSGGDSYNEQFFGPGTRLTVL.

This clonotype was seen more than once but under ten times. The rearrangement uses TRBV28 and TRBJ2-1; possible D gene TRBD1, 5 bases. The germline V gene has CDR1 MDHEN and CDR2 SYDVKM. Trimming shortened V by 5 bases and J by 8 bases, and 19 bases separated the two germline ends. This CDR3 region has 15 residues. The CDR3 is CASSLPLGQGDEQFF. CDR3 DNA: TGTGCCAGCAGTCTTCCATTGGGGCAGGGCGATGAGCAGTTCTTC.